Listed below are T cell receptor beta chains from one sample, sequenced in a study of response to subunit inactivated influenza vaccine. TCRdb fed the RT-PCR reads into MiXCR, producing one record per CDR3 protein. The table includes about 190,000 distinct CDR3 sequences, approximately 15% detected once. Specimen: CD8+ T cells sorted from PBMCs, collected 4 to 6 days after vaccination. The receptors originated from a man aged 45 to 65 who received an inactivated influenza vaccine. Both conserved end residues are part of each CDR3. A D gene is named only where the DNA matches it firmly. Clone size is stated in some rows and not others, as once, few, many or a class when expanded.

size | J | V | D | DNA | CDR3
. | TRBJ2-2 | TRBV6-1 | . | TGTGCCATTTCCCGGGAAACCGGGGAGCTGTTTTTT | CAISRETGELFF
. | TRBJ2-7 | TRBV14 | . | TGTGCCAGCAGCCAAGATGGAGGCTTCTACGAGCAGTACTTC | CASSQDGGFYEQYF
. | TRBJ2-7 | TRBV12-3/TRBV12-4 | . | TGTGCCAGCAGCACCTCACAGGAGAGCTCCTACGAGCAGTACTTC | CASSTSQESSYEQYF
few | TRBJ2-7 | TRBV18 | . | TGTGCCAGCTCACTGGGACGGCTCTCCGAGCAGTACTTC | CASSLGRLSEQYF
. | TRBJ1-1 | TRBV5-1 | TRBD1 | TGCGCCAGCAGCTTGGCCCAGGGACAGGGGAACACTGAAGCTTTCTTT | CASSLAQGQGNTEAFF
few | TRBJ2-1 | TRBV11-1 | TRBD1 | TGTGCCAGCAGCTTGGGGACAGGGGTTGGTTATGAGCAGTTCTTC | CASSLGTGVGYEQFF
. | TRBJ2-4 | TRBV7-9 | . | TGTGCCAGCAGCCCCTTCGGCGTCGCCAAAAACATTCAGTACTTC | CASSPFGVAKNIQYF
. | TRBJ2-7 | TRBV28 | . | TGTGCCAGCAGTCCTCTAGCGCGGGCCTACGAGCAGTACTTC | CASSPLARAYEQYF
. | TRBJ2-7 | TRBV29-1 | . | TGCAGCGTTGAAAAAGGGCCAGGGGCATACGAGCAGTACTTC | CSVEKGPGAYEQYF
few | TRBJ2-5 | TRBV15 | TRBD2 | TGTGCCACCAGCAGAGATTGGGGCGGGGGTTTCCAAGAGACCCAGTACTTC | CATSRDWGGGFQETQYF
many | TRBJ2-1 | TRBV7-9 | TRBD2 | TGTGCCAGCAGCTTGCCCCGAAGGCTAGCGGGAGAAAATGAGCAGTTCTTC | CASSLPRRLAGENEQFF
few | TRBJ2-7 | TRBV12-3/TRBV12-4 | TRBD1 | TGTGCCAGCAGCCACACAAGACAGGGGTTCGAGCAGTACTTC | CASSHTRQGFEQYF
many | TRBJ2-2 | TRBV4-3 | . | TGCGCCAGCAGCCAATTACGGGACGCCTACACCGGGGAGCTGTTTTTT | CASSQLRDAYTGELFF
few | TRBJ2-2 | TRBV4-2 | TRBD1 | TGTGCCAGCAGCCCTTCGACAGGGGGCGCTTCCGGGGAGCTGTTTTTT | CASSPSTGGASGELFF
few | TRBJ1-1 | TRBV20-1 | . | TGCAGTGCTAGAGACAGGCTGAACACTGAAGCTTTCTTT | CSARDRLNTEAFF
. | TRBJ1-2 | TRBV6-5 | . | TGTGCCAGCAGCACGGACGGGGATCTATACACCTTC | CASSTDGDLYTF
many | TRBJ2-7 | TRBV20-1 | TRBD2 | TGCAGTGCTAGTCCTAGCGGGAGAGGCTACGAGCAGTACTTC | CSASPSGRGYEQYF
few | TRBJ2-7 | TRBV7-9 | TRBD2 | TGTGCCAGCAGCTCCGCTCCTGGACTAGCGGGGGGCGAGCAGTACTTC | CASSSAPGLAGGEQYF
few | TRBJ1-1 | TRBV5-1 | . | TGCGCCAGCAGCTTAAATCCAAGCACTGAAGCTTTCTTT | CASSLNPSTEAFF
few | TRBJ2-2 | TRBV28 | . | TGTGCCAGCCGACAGGAACCCACCGGGGAGCTGTTTTTT | CASRQEPTGELFF
many | TRBJ2-1 | TRBV12-3/TRBV12-4 | TRBD2 | TGTGCCAGCTTCCAGGGGGTAGCGGGAGGTGAGCAGTTCTTC | CASFQGVAGGEQFF
few | TRBJ1-4 | TRBV9 | TRBD1 | TGTGCCAGCAGCGTAGGGGGACAGGGAAATGAAAAACTGTTTTTT | CASSVGGQGNEKLFF
few | TRBJ2-7 | TRBV5-1 | . | TGCGCCAGCGGTGCCGGGGCCTCCTACGAGCAGTACTTC | CASGAGASYEQYF
. | TRBJ2-6 | TRBV7-9 | TRBD1 | TGTGCCAGCACTCCGGGACAGGGGACTGGGGCCAACGTCCTGACTTTC | CASTPGQGTGANVLTF
few | TRBJ2-1 | TRBV6-5 | . | TGTGCCAGCAGTTATGACGGCGACAATGAGCAGTTCTTC | CASSYDGDNEQFF
few | TRBJ1-1 | TRBV7-2 | . | TGTGCCAGCAGCTTTTGGAACGTGGACACTGAAGCTTTCTTT | CASSFWNVDTEAFF
. | TRBJ2-2 | TRBV11-1 | TRBD2 | TGTGCCAGCAGCTCACGTTTTTTGGCCCGGGGGGAACCCGCGAACACCGGGGAGCTGTTTTTT | CASSSRFLARGEPANTGELFF
few | TRBJ1-2 | TRBV5-1 | . | TGCGCCAGCAGCTTGGAAGGGCCCTATGGCTACACCTTC | CASSLEGPYGYTF
. | TRBJ1-5 | TRBV20-1 | TRBD1 | TGCAGTGCCGCGGACAGGGAGCAGCCCCAGCATTTT | CSAADREQPQHF
. | TRBJ2-5 | TRBV11-1 | TRBD1 | TGTGCCAGCAGCTTACTCTTGAGCGGGACAGGGGAGAGAGAGACCCAGTACTTC | CASSLLLSGTGERETQYF
few | TRBJ2-5 | TRBV24-1 | TRBD1 | TGTGCCACCAGTGCTAACCTGGGACAGCTAACGACCCAGTACTTC | CATSANLGQLTTQYF
few | TRBJ2-2 | TRBV9 | . | TGTGCCAGCAGCGTCCGGGACACCTTCGTTGGGGCCGGGGAGCTGTTTTTT | CASSVRDTFVGAGELFF
few | TRBJ2-2 | TRBV7-9 | . | TGTGCCAGCAGCTCCTGGGCAGGGGCGAACACCGGGGAGCTGTTTTTT | CASSSWAGANTGELFF
many | TRBJ2-1 | TRBV7-9 | TRBD2 | TGTGCCAGCAGCTTGGCTAGCGGGTACAATGAGCAGTTCTTC | CASSLASGYNEQFF
. | TRBJ2-1 | TRBV20-1 | TRBD2 | TGCAGTGCTCTTAGGACTAGCTCGAATGAGCAGTTCTTC | CSALRTSSNEQFF
many | TRBJ2-1 | TRBV5-1 | . | TGCGCCAGCAGCCCGGGGACGAGAGGGTGGAATGAGCAGTTCTTC | CASSPGTRGWNEQFF
many | TRBJ2-5 | TRBV27 | TRBD1 | TGTGCCAGCAGTCCATCCACAGGGGGCGGGGGAGAGACCCAGTACTTC | CASSPSTGGGGETQYF
few | TRBJ2-3 | TRBV11-2 | . | TGTGCCAGCAGCTGGTCCCAGTCAGATACGCAGTATTTT | CASSWSQSDTQYF
few | TRBJ1-1 | TRBV28 | . | TGTGCCAGCAGACCAGGGGACGAGAACACTGAAGCTTTCTTT | CASRPGDENTEAFF
. | TRBJ2-7 | TRBV20-1 | . | TGCAGTGCTAGAGACCCTAGCTCCTACGAGCAGTACTTC | CSARDPSSYEQYF
. | TRBJ2-7 | TRBV20-1 | . | TGCAGTGCTAGAGAACTAGGGTACGAGCAGTACTTC | CSARELGYEQYF
. | TRBJ2-1 | TRBV6-5 | TRBD2 | TGTGCCAGCAGTTACTCGTTCGGAGCGGGAGGGTACAATGAGCAGTTCTTC | CASSYSFGAGGYNEQFF
. | TRBJ2-5 | TRBV6-6 | TRBD1 | TGTGCCAGCAGTTCACAGGGGCGGGAGACCCAGTACTTC | CASSSQGRETQYF
. | TRBJ2-7 | TRBV4-3 | . | TGCGCCAGCAGCTCTAAAGGGGACGGCTCCTACGAGCAGTACTTC | CASSSKGDGSYEQYF
. | TRBJ2-1 | TRBV6-2/TRBV6-3 | . | TGTGCCAGCAGTTACTCGGCAGCCCTTTCATACAATGAGCAGTTCTTC | CASSYSAALSYNEQFF
few | TRBJ2-1 | TRBV7-8 | TRBD1 | TGTGCCAGCAGCCTAATCAGGGGGCGGCCAGGAAATGAGCAGTTCTTC | CASSLIRGRPGNEQFF
. | TRBJ1-5 | TRBV4-3 | TRBD1 | TGCGCCAGCAGCCAAGATGACAGGGCTGGTCAGCCCCAGCATTTT | CASSQDDRAGQPQHF
many | TRBJ2-3 | TRBV7-9 | . | TGTGCCAGCAGCACCTATAGCACAGATACGCAGTATTTT | CASSTYSTDTQYF
. | TRBJ1-2 | TRBV6-2/TRBV6-3 | . | TGTGCCAGCAGTTACTCTCAGCTTTTCTATGGCTACACCTTC | CASSYSQLFYGYTF
. | TRBJ1-6 | TRBV4-3 | TRBD1 | TGCGCCAGCAGCCAAGGGTCGCTGGGACAGGGGAATTCACCCCTCCACTTT | CASSQGSLGQGNSPLHF
. | TRBJ2-5 | TRBV4-2 | . | TGTGCCAGCAGCCAAGAACAGGACGGGAGAAGTGAGACCCAGTACTTC | CASSQEQDGRSETQYF
few | TRBJ2-1 | TRBV5-1 | . | TGCGCCAGCAGCGCGACCGGCGGTCACAATGAGCAGTTCTTC | CASSATGGHNEQFF
few | TRBJ2-5 | TRBV27 | TRBD1 | TGTGCCAGCAGTACCTACGGGACAGAATTACAAGAGACCCAGTACTTC | CASSTYGTELQETQYF
. | TRBJ2-1 | TRBV19 | TRBD2 | TGTGCCAGTAGTACCGGACTAGCCCCCTACAATGAGCAGTTCTTC | CASSTGLAPYNEQFF
few | TRBJ2-1 | TRBV11-2 | . | TGTGCCAGCAGCTTACTCCCCCTCGGCGCAGGGAATGAGCAGTTCTTC | CASSLLPLGAGNEQFF
many | TRBJ1-1 | TRBV12-3/TRBV12-4 | . | TGCGCCAGCAGCTTGGAGGGGACTGAAGCTTTCTTT | CASSLEGTEAFF
. | TRBJ2-7 | TRBV2 | . | TGTGCCAGCAGTGAAGGTTTCTACTACGAGCAGTACTTC | CASSEGFYYEQYF